The sequence of this TCR beta chain was determined in a study of T cell repertoires in cytomegalovirus infection. Study-wide context: Selection of CMV epitopes for the study included recently identified HLA-C-restricted and well-studied HLA-B-restricted ones.

The CDR3 runs to 13 residues. Germline CDR1 is DFQATT and CDR2 is SNEGSKA (reference sequence). V was trimmed by 6 bases and J by 0 bases, leaving 12 bases between them. On this clonotype: Its matching antigen is unknown.

TCRdb used MiXCR to reprocess the reads, holding one entry per CDR3 protein. The sample yields some 800,000 distinct CDR3 sequences, 30% to 35% seen once. The source material was cultured CD8+ T cells from PBMCs, sampled from culture after CMV antigen stimulation. This sequence originates from a human donor in good health (CMV status not recorded). Some clones in this sample may be carry-over from other donors' samples. This sequence joins TRBV20-1 and TRBJ2-7; TRBD2 is a possible D gene (5 bases). This CDR3 reads CSAEREFSYEQYF. CDR3 sequence (DNA): TGCAGTGCCGAGAGGGAATTCTCCTACGAGCAGTACTTC.